This TCR beta chain was sequenced for a study of blood T cell repertoires in COVID-19. Study-level background: Sites across the United States, Italy and Spain contributed samples from acute and convalescent COVID-19.

TCRdb keeps only in-frame clones here, not all; method: immunoSEQ multiplex PCR. The data hold 150,000 or so clones, with 80% to 90% observed a single time. V was clipped by 4 bases and J by 2 bases, with 8 bases between them. CDR3 size: 13 residues. Membership in each cohort depended on participant-reported clinical history. Sequenced sample: PBMCs or T cells enriched from blood (not recorded which). This TCR was sampled from a woman aged 45-59 years who had recovered from COVID-19. The rearrangement joins TRBV12-3 or TRBV12-4 to TRBJ1-1, with TRBD1 as a possible D gene (6 bases). The CDR3 region is CASSWTVNTEAFF. The CDR3 DNA is TGTGCCAGCAGTTGGACAGTTAACACTGAAGCTTTCTTT.